This section outlines one TCR beta chain sequence together with its context. The germline V and J ends were trimmed by 8 bases and 0 bases, with 9 bases remaining between them. Germline CDR1 and CDR2: LGHNA and YNFKEQ. The CDR3 runs to 13 residues. CD8 cells regarded as naive lacked CD45RO, were positively chosen for CCR7, and omitted terminally differentiated effector memory CD45RA+ cells. The record originates from a study of shared clonotypes between healthy human individuals. TCRdb's copy holds only in-frame clones and misses some; the assay was immunoSEQ multiplex PCR. The sample shows about 2.1 million clones, roughly 95% of them seen only once.

This receptor was obtained from a man aged 18-30 years in good health. Some clones in this sample may be carry-over from other donors' samples. Sequencing used naive CD8+ T cells from PBMCs. This chain connects TRBV4-2 to TRBJ2-3; no reliable D call. CDR3 sequence: CASRPGSTDTQYF. CDR3 DNA: TGTGCCAGCCGGCCAGGTAGCACAGATACGCAGTATTTT.